The 28 T cell receptor beta chains given below trace back to one sample, sequenced in a study of read filtering for tumor transcriptome and immune sequencing. Molecular barcoded adaptors covering alpha/delta and beta/gamma chains were used on 400 ng RNA. TCRdb reprocessed the reads with MiXCR, giving one entry per CDR3 protein. The table includes around 40,000 distinct CDR3 sequences, approximately 12% detected once. The sequenced sample consisted of a population of CD138-negative cells sorted from bone marrow. The receptors were gathered from a donor older than 35 with multiple myeloma.

This clonotype was seen repeatedly, ten times or more. The CDR3 sequence is CASSDRVGSQPQHF. CDR3 coding DNA: TGTGCCAGCAGTGACCGGGTTGGGAGTCAGCCCCAGCATTTT. The J gene is TRBJ1-5, the V gene TRBV2; D uncertain. Trimming shortened V by 3 bases and J by 6 bases, and 12 bases separated the two germline ends. Germline V CDR1 and CDR2: SNHLY, FYNNEI. The CDR3 runs 14 residues.

This clonotype was seen ten or more times. This sequence joins TRBV10-3 and TRBJ2-5; maybe TRBD1 (6 bases). Trimming took 2 bases from V and 9 from J, leaving 13 bases between them. This CDR3 comprises 13 residues. Per germline, CDR1 ENHRY and CDR2 SYGVKD. The CDR3 loop is CAISEKGDQAQYF. CDR3 bases: TGTGCCATCAGTGAGAAGGGGGATCAGGCCCAGTACTTC.

In this sample, this clonotype turned up many times. The J gene is TRBJ1-1, the V gene TRBV20-1; possibly TRBD1 for D (5 bases). Trimming removed 7 bases from V and 3 bases from J, with 12 bases in between. The CDR3 has 12 amino acids. In germline, CDR1 is DFQATT, CDR2 SNEGSKA (reference sequence). The CDR3 nucleotides are TGCAGTGAGAGACAGCCGGACACTGAAGCTTTCTTT. It translates to CSERQPDTEAFF.

This clonotype has a handful of counts. The chain uses TRBV7-6 and TRBJ1-5; possibly TRBD1 for D (5 bases). The germline CDR1 and CDR2 sequences are SGHVS and FNYEAQ. CDR3 length: 15 amino acids. The V gene lost 4 bases and the J gene lost 3 bases, with 13 bases spanning the gap. CDR3 region: CASSSGTADNQPQHF. CDR3 sequence (DNA): TGTGCCAGCAGCTCCGGGACGGCGGACAATCAGCCCCAGCATTTT.

Points on this clonotype: With a much larger clone just one base away, this may be a read error. The chain links TRBV20-1 to TRBJ1-5; D perhaps matches TRBD1 (5 bases). Per the germline V gene, CDR1 is DFQATT and CDR2 is SNEGSKA (reference sequence). The CDR3 sequence is 14 residues long. V lost 0 bases and J 10 bases, leaving 16 bases between the germline ends. The CDR3 DNA sequence: TGCAGTGCTAGAGACGGGCGGGGGGAAGAACCCCAGCATTTT. Translated: CSARDGRGEEPQHF.

This clonotype was recorded many times. This chain links TRBV27 with TRBJ1-1, with 7 bases lining up with TRBD1. The germline V gene encodes CDR1 MNHEY and CDR2 SMNVEV (reference sequence). The V gene end was trimmed by 4 bases and the J gene end by 6 bases; junction bases not matched to a gene: 5. This CDR3 comprises 13 residues. CDR3 bases: TGTGCCAGCAGTTCACAGGGGAATGCTGAAGCTTTCTTT. Protein sequence: CASSSQGNAEAFF.

This clonotype was counted at least ten times. The chain combines TRBV19 with TRBJ2-1; 7 positions agree with TRBD1. Germline loops: CDR1 LNHDA, CDR2 SQIVND (reference sequence). After removal of 2 bases from V and 6 bases from J, the junction contained 7 bases not matched to a gene. The CDR3 spans 15 residues. CDR3 in DNA: TGTGCCAGTAGTATAAGGGGGCCGATAATCAATGAGCAGTTCTTC. This encodes CASSIRGPIINEQFF.

This clonotype was observed at least ten times. The chain has TRBV6-6 and TRBJ2-3; 7 nucleotides line up with TRBD1. Germline V gene lookup returns CDR1 MNHNY and CDR2 SVGAGI (reference sequence). The junction had 8 bases not matched to a gene; V was cut back by 5 bases and J by 3 bases. The CDR3 is made up of 15 amino acids. CDR3 protein: CASSPDRAGTDTQYF. CDR3 nucleotides: TGTGCCAGCAGTCCAGACAGGGCCGGGACAGATACGCAGTATTTT.

This clonotype was observed at least ten times. The V and J genes are TRBV5-8 and TRBJ2-2; 8 bases are a match to TRBD1. V gave up 0 bases and J gave up 5 bases; unmatched junction bases: 6. Germline V gives CDR1 SGHTS, CDR2 YDEGEE. This CDR3 is built from 16 residues. Written as DNA, the CDR3 is TGTGCCAGCAGCTTGGATACCCGGACAGGGACCGGGGAGCTGTTTTTT. Its translation is CASSLDTRTGTGELFF.

In this sample, this clonotype turned up a few times. The J gene is TRBJ1-1, the V gene TRBV28; D possibly corresponds to TRBD1 (5 bases). This CDR3 has 14 residues. The germline gives CDR1 MDHEN, CDR2 SYDVKM. With 1 base removed from V and 1 base from J, the gap between germline ends came to 7 bases. CDR3 in DNA: TGTGCCAGCAGTTTATCAGGGACGAACACTGAAGCTTTCTTT. The encoded protein is CASSLSGTNTEAFF.

This clonotype was counted at least ten times. In DNA form, the CDR3 reads TGCAGTGCTAGAGGGGCCGAAACAGTGTCCTACGAGCAGTACTTC. Its translation: CSARGAETVSYEQYF. The chain has TRBV20-1 and TRBJ2-7; D remains unclear. V was clipped by 1 base and J by 1 base, with 14 bases between them. CDR1 DFQATT and CDR2 SNEGSKA come from the germline V gene (reference sequence). This CDR3 has 15 residues.

The chain employs TRBV7-2 and TRBJ2-2; D not certain. V was shortened by 5 bases and J by 13 bases, with 20 bases between the two germline ends. This CDR3 is built from 14 residues. Looked up from germline, CDR1 is SGHTA and CDR2 is FQGNSA. CDR3 residues: CASSGRTGQSGLFF. The CDR3 nucleotides are TGTGCCAGCAGCGGGCGGACGGGCCAGTCGGGGCTGTTTTTT. Using reference TRBV7-2 and TRBJ2-2 for the parts outside the CDR3, the full variable domain is GAGVSQSPSNKVTEKGKDVELRCDPISGHTALYWYRQSLGQGLEFLIYFQGNSAPDKSGLPSDRFSAERTGGSVSTLTIQRTQQEDSAVYLCASSGRTGQSGLFFGEGSRLTVL.

This clonotype showed up many times. The chain employs TRBV11-2 and TRBJ2-3; maybe TRBD2 (6 bases). Trimming shortened V by 8 bases and J by 4 bases, and 16 bases separated the two germline ends. Germline V lookup: CDR1 SGHAT, CDR2 FQNNGV. The length of the CDR3 is 14 residues. The DNA of the CDR3 is TGTGCCAGCCTTGCTGCGGGGAGTGCAGATACGCAGTATTTT. Translation: CASLAAGSADTQYF. Combining the CDR3 with reference TRBV11-2 and TRBJ2-3 gives the whole variable domain EAGVAQSPRYKIIEKRQSVAFWCNPISGHATLYWYQQILGQGPKLLIQFQNNGVVDDSQLPKDRFSAERLKGVDSTLKIQPAKLEDSAVYLCASLAAGSADTQYFGPGTRLTVL.

This clonotype was seen many times. The chain is built from TRBV20-1 and TRBJ1-6; no definite D call. The CDR3 sequence is 13 residues long. The V end was cut by 1 base, the J end by 7 bases, with 8 bases between. Germline CDR1 and CDR2: DFQATT and SNEGSKA (reference sequence). This CDR3 reads CSARATTNSPLHF. The CDR3 nucleotides are TGCAGTGCTAGAGCCACAACCAATTCACCCCTCCACTTT.

This clonotype was seen repeatedly, ten times or more. The chain recombines TRBV3-1 with TRBJ2-1, with TRBD2 matching over 9 bases. The germline V gene encodes CDR1 LGHDT and CDR2 YNNKEL (reference sequence). There are 16 residues in the CDR3. The V segment lost 1 base and the J segment 4 bases; nucleotides outside the gene matches: 5. The CDR3 loop is CASSQGGRGGYNEQFF. In DNA, the CDR3 is TGTGCCAGCAGCCAAGGTGGGCGGGGGGGTTACAATGAGCAGTTCTTC.

The table lists this clonotype with many counts. This chain uses TRBV7-2 with TRBJ2-3, with D tentatively TRBD2 (6 bases). Germline loops: CDR1 SGHTA, CDR2 FQGNSA. The CDR3 covers 15 residues. The V and J ends lost 3 bases and 1 base respectively, with 11 bases between them. CDR3 in amino acids: CASSFRSSGTDTQYF. CDR3 DNA sequence: TGTGCCAGCAGCTTTCGTTCTAGCGGCACAGATACGCAGTATTTT.

This clonotype was seen repeatedly, ten times or more. This sequence joins TRBV7-2 and TRBJ1-1; D gene unclear. Germline V gene data show CDR1 as SGHTA and CDR2 as FQGNSA. CDR3 length: 14 amino acids. The germline V and J ends were trimmed by 1 base and 3 bases, with 9 bases remaining between them. The CDR3 sequence: CASSLGRRDTEAFF. The CDR3 DNA follows: TGTGCCAGCAGCTTAGGAAGGCGGGACACTGAAGCTTTCTTT.

On this clonotype itself: A single base separates this from a much larger clone, so it may be a read error. V and J are TRBV4-2 and TRBJ2-5, with D possibly called TRBD1 or TRBD2 (5 bases each). CDR3 length equals 14 residues. Germline CDR1 LGHNA, CDR2 YNFKEQ. The CDR3 sequence is CASRPGDGQETQHF. In DNA, the CDR3 is TGTGCCAGCAGGCCCGGGGACGGACAAGAGACCCAGCACTTC.

The chain links TRBV7-9 to TRBJ1-3, with TRBD1 matching over 7 bases. With 0 bases clipped from V and 3 bases from J, the junction kept 2 bases outside the gene matches. Germline CDR1 SEHNR, CDR2 FQNEAQ (reference sequence). The CDR3 is made up of 15 amino acids. The CDR3 coding sequence is TGTGCCAGCAGCTTAGCAAGGGGGCTTGGAAACACCATATATTTT. Residues: CASSLARGLGNTIYF.

This clonotype was observed a few times. The chain links TRBV5-4 to TRBJ2-3; D may be TRBD2 (6 bases). V was clipped by 3 bases and J by 5 bases, with 19 bases between them. The CDR3 length is 16 residues. Germline V gene data show CDR1 as SGHNT and CDR2 as YYREEE (reference sequence). CDR3 bases: TGTGCCAGCAGCTCCTTTGACCGGGGGAATGGAGATACGCAGTATTTT. Its translation: CASSSFDRGNGDTQYF. Full variable domain (rest looked up from reference TRBV5-4 and TRBJ2-3): ETGVTQSPTHLIKTRGQQVTLRCSSQSGHNTVSWYQQALGQGPQFIFQYYREEENGRGNFPPRFSGLQFPNYSSELNVNALELDDSALYLCASSSFDRGNGDTQYFGPGTRLTVL.

This clonotype was counted many times. V and J are TRBV9 and TRBJ2-1; D possibly corresponds to TRBD1 (6 bases). This CDR3 spans 15 amino acids. The germline V gene has CDR1 SGDLS and CDR2 YYNGEE. V was trimmed by 3 bases and J by 9 bases, leaving 19 bases between them. The CDR3 here is CASSDNRAPASEQFF. For the CDR3, the DNA is TGTGCCAGCAGCGATAACAGGGCCCCAGCAAGTGAGCAGTTCTTC. Complete variable domain (other parts from reference TRBV9 and TRBJ2-1): DSGVTQTPKHLITATGQRVTLRCSPRSGDLSVYWYQQSLDQGLQFLIQYYNGEERAKGNILERFSAQQFPDLHSELNLSSLELGDSALYFCASSDNRAPASEQFFGPGTRLTVL.

The rearrangement uses TRBV5-1 and TRBJ1-1; D unclear. CDR3 size: 14 residues. Deletions cut 4 bases from V and 2 bases from J, with 12 bases between. The germline V gene encodes CDR1 SGHRS and CDR2 YFSETQ. CDR3 DNA: TGCGCCAGCAGCCTCTGGACTGGCAACACTGAAGCTTTCTTT. This encodes CASSLWTGNTEAFF. The full variable domain, completed using reference TRBV5-1 and TRBJ1-1, is KAGVTQTPRYLIKTRGQQVTLSCSPISGHRSVSWYQQTPGQGLQFLFEYFSETQRNKGNFPGRFSGRQFSNSRSEMNVSTLELGDSALYLCASSLWTGNTEAFFGQGTRLTVV.

The V gene is TRBV20-1, the J gene TRBJ2-5; TRBD2 agrees at 10 bases. J lost 5 bases, V lost 0 bases, and 12 bases had no gene match. Germline V gene sequence: CDR1 DFQATT, CDR2 SNEGSKA (reference sequence). The length of the CDR3 is 17 residues. In DNA, the CDR3 is TGCAGTGCTAGAGACCCCAGGAGCGGGGGGGCCTATGAGACCCAGTACTTC. Residues: CSARDPRSGGAYETQYF.

Comment on this clonotype: A read error may explain this, as a much larger clone is one base away. V and J are TRBV29-1 and TRBJ2-7; the match to TRBD1 covers 9 bases. The V and J ends lost 6 bases and 5 bases, in that order; junction bases with no gene match: 8. The V gene's germline CDR1 is SQVTM and CDR2 ANQGSEA. This CDR3 contains 13 residues. The DNA of the CDR3 is TGCAGCGTCCGGGACAGGGTTAACCACGAGCAGTACTTC. As protein: CSVRDRVNHEQYF.

This clonotype was observed many times. The rearrangement joins TRBV7-2 to TRBJ2-7; D perhaps matches TRBD2 (6 bases). CDR1 is SGHTA and CDR2 is FQGNSA in the germline V gene. CDR3 length equals 15 residues. The V gene lost 1 base and the J gene lost 2 bases, with 12 bases spanning the gap. This CDR3 is CASSLGGTGAYEQYF. The DNA for the CDR3 is TGTGCCAGCAGCTTAGGCGGGACGGGGGCCTACGAGCAGTACTTC.

This clonotype was observed a few times. The rearrangement links TRBV7-9 to TRBJ1-2, with D possibly being TRBD1 (5 bases). Between the trimmed V and J ends, which lost 0 bases and 5 bases, there was a span of 7 bases. The CDR3 totals 13 residues. Per germline, CDR1 SEHNR and CDR2 FQNEAQ (reference sequence). CDR3 sequence: CASSLAGPYGYTF. CDR3 bases: TGTGCCAGCAGCTTAGCGGGGCCGTATGGCTACACCTTC.

The table lists this clonotype with many counts. The chain links TRBV28 to TRBJ1-1; possibly TRBD1 for D (6 bases). Trimming removed 3 bases at V and 6 bases at J, with 17 bases between. This CDR3 spans 15 amino acids. Germline values: CDR1 MDHEN, CDR2 SYDVKM. CDR3 region: CASSLGGARLPEAFF. As DNA, the CDR3 is TGTGCCAGCAGTTTGGGGGGGGCGCGCCTACCTGAAGCTTTCTTT.

This clonotype was recorded many times. This chain connects TRBV5-1 to TRBJ1-1; 7 nucleotides agree with TRBD1. The CDR3 has 15 amino acids. With V trimmed by 2 bases and J by 0 bases, 4 bases remained unmatched. Germline V lookup: CDR1 SGHRS, CDR2 YFSETQ. As DNA, the CDR3 is TGCGCCAGCAGCTTATTACAGGGGCTGAACACTGAAGCTTTCTTT. It is translated as CASSLLQGLNTEAFF.